Following are 8 T cell receptor beta chains from one sample sequenced in a study of cytomegalovirus exposure and HLA in healthy donors. PCR employed 60 Vbeta and 13 Jbeta primers. Sequencing was performed with immunoSEQ multiplex PCR; in TCRdb, only in-frame clones are kept and a portion is missing. The data show 150,000 or so clones, just under 75% seen once. Sequencing input: PBMCs. Receptor source: a woman aged 18-30 years in good health and CMV-seronegative.

The rearrangement links TRBV6-5 to TRBJ1-5; maybe TRBD1 (6 bases). The V end was cut by 7 bases, the J end by 6 bases, with 19 bases between. CDR1 is MNHEY and CDR2 is SVGAGI in the germline V gene. The CDR3 totals 15 residues. CDR3 protein: CASMGPEGDSQPQHF. The CDR3 DNA sequence: TGTGCCAGCATGGGGCCCGAGGGGGATTCTCAGCCCCAGCATTTT.

The rearrangement uses TRBV27 and TRBJ2-3; 9 bases line up with TRBD2. The germline CDR1 and CDR2 sequences are MNHEY and SMNVEV (reference sequence). This CDR3 comprises 22 residues. Trimming removed 4 bases from V and 4 bases from J; junction bases left unmatched: 27. Written as DNA, the CDR3 is TGTGCCAGCAGTTACTCCCCCTCTAGCGCGGGGGGGCGACACCCCGAAGCAGATACGCAGTATTTT. Translating it yields CASSYSPSSAGGRHPEADTQYF.

The chain carries TRBV7-6 and TRBJ1-2; possibly TRBD1 for D (6 bases). V lost 4 bases and J lost 1, with 22 bases in between. Germline V gene sequence: CDR1 SGHVS, CDR2 FNYEAQ. The CDR3 totals 18 residues. The CDR3 is CASSSGQSPYKLNYGYTF. In nucleotides, the CDR3 is TGTGCCAGCAGCTCCGGACAGAGCCCTTACAAACTTAACTATGGCTACACCTTC.

V usage is TRBV2 and J usage is TRBJ2-7, with TRBD1 identical over 10 bases. This CDR3 has 18 amino acids. Losses at the gene ends were 10 bases for V and 2 bases for J; bases not matched to a gene: 20. Germline CDR1 is SNHLY and CDR2 is FYNNEI. For the CDR3, the DNA is TGTGCCACCAAAGGGGGGGACAGGGGTGAATTTTGGCCCTACGAGCAGTACGTC. It encodes CATKGGDRGEFWPYEQYV.

The chain joins TRBV28 to TRBJ2-7; D is ambiguous. V dropped 8 bases and J dropped 7 bases, with 12 bases sitting between them. From germline, CDR1 is MDHEN and CDR2 SYDVKM. The CDR3 is 11 amino acids. CDR3 DNA sequence: TGTGCCAGCGCCTCAGGCGTAGAGCAGTACTTC. Translation: CASASGVEQYF. The whole variable domain, remainder taken from reference TRBV28 and TRBJ2-7, is DVKVTQSSRYLVKRTGEKVFLECVQDMDHENMFWYRQDPGLGLRLIYFSYDVKMKEKGDIPEGYSVSREKKERFSLILESASTNQTSMYLCASASGVEQYFGPGTRLTVT.

This clone was detected a few times. The chain recombines TRBV11-3 with TRBJ2-1; tentative D call: TRBD2 (6 bases). V dropped 0 bases and J dropped 5 bases, with 11 bases sitting between them. Germline CDR1 and CDR2: SGHNT and YENEEA. The CDR3 extends over 15 amino acids. The CDR3 sequence: CASSLDLRGHNEQFF. The CDR3 DNA follows: TGTGCCAGCAGCTTAGATCTGCGGGGCCACAATGAGCAGTTCTTC.

The rearrangement uses TRBV7-8 and TRBJ1-3; TRBD1 agrees at 7 bases. CDR3 length: 15 amino acids. Germline assignment: CDR1 SGHVS and CDR2 FQNEAQ. Trimming removed 2 bases from V and 0 bases from J; junction bases left unmatched: 1. In DNA, the CDR3 is TGTGCCAGCAGCTTAAACAGGGGCTCTGGAAACACCATATATTTT. The encoded protein is CASSLNRGSGNTIYF.

The gene calls are TRBV11-3 and TRBJ1-2; the match to TRBD1 covers 8 bases. This CDR3 is 13 amino acids long. Germline assignment: CDR1 SGHNT and CDR2 YENEEA. After removal of 4 bases from V and 8 bases from J, the junction contained 6 bases not matched to a gene. The CDR3 loop is CASSSDRGWGYTF. The CDR3 DNA is TGTGCCAGCAGCTCCGACAGGGGATGGGGCTACACCTTC. Full variable domain (remainder filled in from reference TRBV11-3 and TRBJ1-2): EAGVVQSPRYKIIEKKQPVAFWCNPISGHNTLYWYLQNLGQGPELLIRYENEEAVDDSQLPKDRFSAERLKGVDSTLKIQPAELGDSAVYLCASSSDRGWGYTFGSGTRLTVV.